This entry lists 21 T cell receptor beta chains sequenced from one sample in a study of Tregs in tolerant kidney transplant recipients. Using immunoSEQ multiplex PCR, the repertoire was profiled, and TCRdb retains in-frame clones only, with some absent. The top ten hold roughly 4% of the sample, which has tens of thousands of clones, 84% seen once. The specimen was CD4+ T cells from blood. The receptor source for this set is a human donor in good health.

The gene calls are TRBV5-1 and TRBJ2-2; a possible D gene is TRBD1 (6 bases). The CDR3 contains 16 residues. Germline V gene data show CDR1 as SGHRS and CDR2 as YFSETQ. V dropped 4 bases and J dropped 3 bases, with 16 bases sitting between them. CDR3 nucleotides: TGCGCCAGCAGCCCCGCCTTGCCAGGGGACACCGGGGAGCTGTTTTTT. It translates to CASSPALPGDTGELFF.

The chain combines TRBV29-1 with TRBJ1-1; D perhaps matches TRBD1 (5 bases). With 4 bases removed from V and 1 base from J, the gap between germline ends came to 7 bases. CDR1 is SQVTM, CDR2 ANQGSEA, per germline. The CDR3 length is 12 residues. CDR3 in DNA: TGCAGCGTTGCGGGGCAGAACACTGAAGCTTTCTTT. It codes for CSVAGQNTEAFF.

The CDR3 DNA reads TGTGCCAGCAGCTTAGCGCTGTACACCGGGGAGCTGTTTTTT. Its protein is CASSLALYTGELFF. This rearrangement joins TRBV7-2 to TRBJ2-2; D gene uncertain. V was cut by 0 bases and J by 3 bases, with 5 bases left in between. Germline V gives CDR1 SGHTA, CDR2 FQGNSA. CDR3 length equals 14 residues.

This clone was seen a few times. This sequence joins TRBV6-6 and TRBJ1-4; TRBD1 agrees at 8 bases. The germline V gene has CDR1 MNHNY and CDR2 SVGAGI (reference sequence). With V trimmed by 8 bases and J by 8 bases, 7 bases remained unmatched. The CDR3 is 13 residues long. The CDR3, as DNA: TGTGCCAGCCGTGACAGGGGAGAGGAAAAACTGTTTTTT. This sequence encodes CASRDRGEEKLFF.

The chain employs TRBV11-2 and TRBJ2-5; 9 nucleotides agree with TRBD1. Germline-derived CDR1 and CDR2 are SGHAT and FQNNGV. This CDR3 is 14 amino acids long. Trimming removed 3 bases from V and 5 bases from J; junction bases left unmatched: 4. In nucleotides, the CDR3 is TGTGCCAGCAGCTTCGCGGGACAGGGTGAGACCCAGTACTTC. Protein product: CASSFAGQGETQYF.

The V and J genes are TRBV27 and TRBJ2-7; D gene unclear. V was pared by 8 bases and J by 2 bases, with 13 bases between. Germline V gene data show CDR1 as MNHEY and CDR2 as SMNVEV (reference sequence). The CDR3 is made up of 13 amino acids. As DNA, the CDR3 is TGTGCCAGCGCACGTGGACCGCCCTACGAGCAGTACTTC. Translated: CASARGPPYEQYF.

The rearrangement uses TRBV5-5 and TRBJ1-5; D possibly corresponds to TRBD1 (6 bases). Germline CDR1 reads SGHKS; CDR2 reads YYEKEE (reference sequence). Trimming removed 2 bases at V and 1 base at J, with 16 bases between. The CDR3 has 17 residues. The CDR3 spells CASSLREIGGSNQPQHF. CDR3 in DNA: TGTGCCAGCAGCTTACGAGAAATAGGGGGAAGCAATCAGCCCCAGCATTTT.

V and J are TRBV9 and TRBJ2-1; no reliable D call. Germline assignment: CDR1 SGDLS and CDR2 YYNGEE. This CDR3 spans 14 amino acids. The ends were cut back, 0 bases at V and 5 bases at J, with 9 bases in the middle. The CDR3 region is CASSVGGNNNEQFF. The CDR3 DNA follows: TGTGCCAGCAGCGTAGGGGGAAATAACAATGAGCAGTTCTTC. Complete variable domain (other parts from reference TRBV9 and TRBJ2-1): DSGVTQTPKHLITATGQRVTLRCSPRSGDLSVYWYQQSLDQGLQFLIQYYNGEERAKGNILERFSAQQFPDLHSELNLSSLELGDSALYFCASSVGGNNNEQFFGPGTRLTVL.

The CDR3: CATSRDGGFTSEAFF. CDR3 DNA: TGTGCCACCAGCAGAGATGGGGGCTTCACCTCTGAAGCTTTCTTT. V gene TRBV15 combines with J gene TRBJ1-1; a weak D match, TRBD1 (6 bases). The CDR3 totals 15 residues. CDR1 LNHNV and CDR2 YYDKDF come from the germline V gene (reference sequence). Trimming removed 0 bases at V and 6 bases at J, with 14 bases between.

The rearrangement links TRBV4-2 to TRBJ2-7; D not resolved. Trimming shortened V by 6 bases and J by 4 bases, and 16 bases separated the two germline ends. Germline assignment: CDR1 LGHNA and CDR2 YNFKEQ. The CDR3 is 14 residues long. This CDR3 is CASSRVAEGYEQYF. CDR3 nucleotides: TGTGCCAGCAGTAGAGTAGCAGAAGGGTACGAGCAGTACTTC.

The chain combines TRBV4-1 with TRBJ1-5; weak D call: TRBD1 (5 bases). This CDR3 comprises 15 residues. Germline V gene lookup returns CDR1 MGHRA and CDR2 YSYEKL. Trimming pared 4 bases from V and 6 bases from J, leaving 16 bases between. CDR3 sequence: CASSPGGGGSQPQHF. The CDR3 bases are TGCGCCAGCAGCCCCGGGGGTGGGGGAAGTCAGCCCCAGCATTTT.

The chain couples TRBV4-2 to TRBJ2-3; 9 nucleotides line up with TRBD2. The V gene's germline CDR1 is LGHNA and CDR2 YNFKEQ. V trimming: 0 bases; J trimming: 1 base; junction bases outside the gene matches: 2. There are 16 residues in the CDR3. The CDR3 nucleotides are TGTGCCAGCAGCCAAGAAGGGACTAGCCGCACAGATACGCAGTATTTT. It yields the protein CASSQEGTSRTDTQYF.

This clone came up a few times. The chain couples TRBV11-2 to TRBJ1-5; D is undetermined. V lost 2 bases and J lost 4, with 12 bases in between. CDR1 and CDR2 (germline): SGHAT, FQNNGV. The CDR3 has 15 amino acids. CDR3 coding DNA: TGTGCCAGCAGCTTATCCGGCCAGAGGAATCAGCCCCAGCATTTT. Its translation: CASSLSGQRNQPQHF.

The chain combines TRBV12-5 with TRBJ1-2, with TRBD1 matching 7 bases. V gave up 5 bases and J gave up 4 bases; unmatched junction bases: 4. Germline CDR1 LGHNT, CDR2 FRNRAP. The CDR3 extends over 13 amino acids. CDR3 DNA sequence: TGTGCTAGTGGTGGGGGGACAGTCTATGGCTACACCTTC. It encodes CASGGGTVYGYTF.

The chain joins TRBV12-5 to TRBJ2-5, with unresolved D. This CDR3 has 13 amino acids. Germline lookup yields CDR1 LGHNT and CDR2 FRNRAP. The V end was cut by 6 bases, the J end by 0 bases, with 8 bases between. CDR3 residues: CASGGFDQETQYF. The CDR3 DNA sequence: TGTGCTAGTGGGGGATTCGACCAAGAGACCCAGTACTTC.

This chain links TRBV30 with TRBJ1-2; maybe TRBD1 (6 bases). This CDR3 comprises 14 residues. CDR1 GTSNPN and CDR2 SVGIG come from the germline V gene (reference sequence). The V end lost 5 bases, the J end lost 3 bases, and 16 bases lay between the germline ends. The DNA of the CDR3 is TGTGCCTGGGGCAAGGGGGTAAATGACTATGGCTACACCTTC. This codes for CAWGKGVNDYGYTF.

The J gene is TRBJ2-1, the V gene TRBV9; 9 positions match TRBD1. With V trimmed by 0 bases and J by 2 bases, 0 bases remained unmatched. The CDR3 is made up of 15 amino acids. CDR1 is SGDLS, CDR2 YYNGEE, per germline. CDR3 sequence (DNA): TGTGCCAGCAGCGTAGGGACAGGGGCCTACAATGAGCAGTTCTTC. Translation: CASSVGTGAYNEQFF.

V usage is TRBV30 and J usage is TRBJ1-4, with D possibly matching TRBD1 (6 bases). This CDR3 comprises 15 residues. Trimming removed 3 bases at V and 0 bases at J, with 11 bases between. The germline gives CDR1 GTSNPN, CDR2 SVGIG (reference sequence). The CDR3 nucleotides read TGTGCCTGGAGGCAGGGGACTGCAACTAATGAAAAACTGTTTTTT. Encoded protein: CAWRQGTATNEKLFF.

CDR3 loop: CASSFAGGSTDTQYF. The CDR3 DNA is TGCGCCAGCAGCTTCGCGGGGGGGAGCACAGATACGCAGTATTTT. V is TRBV5-1 and J is TRBJ2-3; 9 positions agree with TRBD2. The CDR3 is 15 amino acids. From germline, CDR1 is SGHRS and CDR2 YFSETQ. V dropped 2 bases and J dropped 0; count of bases not matched to a gene: 1. The full variable domain, with the rest looked up from reference TRBV5-1 and TRBJ2-3, is KAGVTQTPRYLIKTRGQQVTLSCSPISGHRSVSWYQQTPGQGLQFLFEYFSETQRNKGNFPGRFSGRQFSNSRSEMNVSTLELGDSALYLCASSFAGGSTDTQYFGPGTRLTVL.

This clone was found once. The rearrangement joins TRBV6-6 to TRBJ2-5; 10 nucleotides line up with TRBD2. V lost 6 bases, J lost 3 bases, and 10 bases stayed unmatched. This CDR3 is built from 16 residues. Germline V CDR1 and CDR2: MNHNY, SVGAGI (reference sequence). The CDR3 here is CASRSALAGAKETQYF. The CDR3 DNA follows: TGTGCCAGCAGGTCCGCTCTAGCGGGGGCCAAAGAGACCCAGTACTTC.

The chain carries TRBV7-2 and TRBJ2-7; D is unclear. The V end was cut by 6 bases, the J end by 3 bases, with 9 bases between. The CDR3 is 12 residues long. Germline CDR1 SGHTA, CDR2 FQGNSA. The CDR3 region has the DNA TGTGCCAGCAGTCGAACTATCTACGAGCAGTACTTC. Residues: CASSRTIYEQYF. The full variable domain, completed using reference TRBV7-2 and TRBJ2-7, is GAGVSQSPSNKVTEKGKDVELRCDPISGHTALYWYRQSLGQGLEFLIYFQGNSAPDKSGLPSDRFSAERTGGSVSTLTIQRTQQEDSAVYLCASSRTIYEQYFGPGTRLTVT.